Following are 24 T cell receptor beta chains from one sample sequenced in a study of control samples from healthy donors and cancer patients. The protocol was immunoSEQ multiplex PCR, while the TCRdb copy is restricted to in-frame clones and leaves out a portion. This table has 400,000 to 450,000 clones, 80% to 95% appearing once. Sequenced input: PBMCs. The receptors were sampled from a man between 40 and 49 years old with head and neck cancer.

This clone was found once. V and J are TRBV4-3 and TRBJ2-5; 14 bases fit TRBD2. The germline V gene has CDR1 LGHNA and CDR2 YSLEER. Germline trimming cut 3 bases from V and 4 bases from J; bases unmatched to any gene: 10. The CDR3 consists of 18 residues. CDR3 bases: TGCGCCAGCAGCCAGCTGACAGGACTAGCGGGGGGCAGAGAGACCCAGTACTTC. Translated: CASSQLTGLAGGRETQYF.

This clone was seen a handful of times. V gene TRBV15 combines with J gene TRBJ2-1, with D possibly being TRBD1 or TRBD2 (5 bases each). Per germline, CDR1 LNHNV and CDR2 YYDKDF (reference sequence). The CDR3 is made up of 16 amino acids. Between the trimmed V and J ends, which lost 0 bases and 3 bases, there was a span of 12 bases. CDR3 nucleotides: TGTGCCACCAGCAGAGAGGCTCCGGGGCGCTACAATGAGCAGTTCTTC. Translating gives CATSREAPGRYNEQFF. Drawing the rest from reference TRBV15 and TRBJ2-1, the complete variable domain is DAMVIQNPRYQVTQFGKPVTLSCSQTLNHNVMYWYQQKSSQAPKLLFHYYDKDFNNEADTPDNFQSRRPNTSFCFLDIRSPGLGDTAMYLCATSREAPGRYNEQFFGPGTRLTVL.

The chain couples TRBV4-3 to TRBJ2-1; 11 bases agree with TRBD2. The germline V gene has CDR1 LGHNA and CDR2 YSLEER. This CDR3 comprises 15 residues. Trimming cost V 4 bases and J 2 bases; bases outside gene matches: 1. This chain's CDR3 is CASSLSGGAYNEQFF. DNA for the CDR3: TGCGCCAGCAGCCTTAGCGGGGGGGCCTACAATGAGCAGTTCTTC.

This chain uses TRBV11-2 with TRBJ2-3; perhaps TRBD2 as D (7 bases). Trimming removed 5 bases from V and 4 bases from J, with 13 bases in between. Germline loops: CDR1 SGHAT, CDR2 FQNNGV. This CDR3 has 14 residues. Here the CDR3 DNA reads TGTGCCAGCAGCCGATCGGGGGGCCCAGATACGCAGTATTTT. Translating it yields CASSRSGGPDTQYF.

This clone showed up just a few times. CDR3 in amino acids: CASSQGTGVSYEQYF. CDR3 bases: TGTGCCAGCTCACAGGGGACAGGGGTGTCCTACGAGCAGTACTTC. The V and J genes are TRBV18 and TRBJ2-7, with TRBD1 matching 10 bases. Per germline, CDR1 KGHSH and CDR2 LQKENI. The CDR3 spans 15 residues. V shed 4 bases and J 1 base; nucleotides not matched to a gene: 4.

The chain uses TRBV11-2 and TRBJ1-2; perhaps TRBD1 as D (5 bases). The CDR3 extends over 15 amino acids. Trimming removed 1 base from V and 4 bases from J, with 13 bases in between. Looked up from germline, CDR1 is SGHAT and CDR2 is FQNNGV. CDR3 protein: CASSLGLGVFYGYTF. The CDR3 DNA reads TGTGCCAGCAGCTTAGGTTTGGGGGTTTTCTATGGCTACACCTTC.

This clone was detected only once. J is TRBJ1-5 and V is TRBV5-1, with unresolved D. CDR1 is SGHRS, CDR2 YFSETQ, per germline. The CDR3 sequence is 15 residues long. V was trimmed by 4 bases and J by 1 base, leaving 12 bases between them. The CDR3 loop is CASSPSSQSNQPQHF. DNA of the CDR3: TGCGCCAGCAGCCCCTCCTCGCAGAGCAATCAGCCCCAGCATTTT.

The chain couples TRBV15 to TRBJ2-7, with TRBD2 matching 16 bases. CDR3 length: 20 amino acids. J lost 6 bases, V lost 0 bases, and 14 bases had no gene match. In germline, CDR1 is LNHNV, CDR2 YYDKDF (reference sequence). The CDR3 nucleotides read TGTGCCACCAGCAGAGATGTTGAGGACAGGGGACTAGCGGGAGGGGGCGAGCAGTACTTC. As protein: CATSRDVEDRGLAGGGEQYF.

The rearrangement links TRBV2 to TRBJ2-2; tentatively, D is TRBD1 or TRBD2 (5 bases each). CDR3 length equals 15 residues. Trimming removed 8 bases at V and 0 bases at J, with 13 bases between. Germline loops: CDR1 SNHLY, CDR2 FYNNEI. The CDR3 loop is CASLIRESNTGELFF. In DNA form, the CDR3 reads TGTGCCAGCCTTATCAGGGAGTCGAACACCGGGGAGCTGTTTTTT.

V is TRBV6-5 and J is TRBJ1-1; D gene uncertain. V was shortened by 4 bases and J by 8 bases, with 8 bases between the two germline ends. Per the germline V gene, CDR1 is MNHEY and CDR2 is SVGAGI. The CDR3 spans 11 residues. The CDR3 sequence is CASSSGDEAFF. As DNA, the CDR3 is TGTGCCAGCAGTTCTGGTGACGAAGCTTTCTTT.

The chain is built from TRBV4-1 and TRBJ1-2; possible D gene TRBD1, 5 bases. From germline, CDR1 is MGHRA and CDR2 YSYEKL. The CDR3 runs 16 residues. V lost 4 bases and J 8 bases, leaving 23 bases between the germline ends. Written as DNA, the CDR3 is TGCGCCAGCAGCCGAGTAGACAACCCGGGGGTGCTAGGCTACACCTTC. Translating gives CASSRVDNPGVLGYTF.

The V call is TRBV2, the J call TRBJ1-2; weak D call: TRBD1 (6 bases). With 7 bases removed from V and 5 bases from J, the gap between germline ends came to 11 bases. The CDR3 extends over 12 amino acids. Germline CDR1 and CDR2: SNHLY and FYNNEI. The CDR3: CASTGAQYGYTF. The CDR3 DNA is TGTGCCAGCACGGGGGCTCAGTATGGCTACACCTTC.

The genes are TRBV14 and TRBJ1-2; no definite D call. The CDR3 is 18 residues long. Trimming pared 0 bases from V and 7 bases from J, leaving 24 bases between. Germline V gives CDR1 SGHDN, CDR2 FVKESK. This chain's CDR3 is CASSQDRGRADKTCGYTF. CDR3 DNA: TGTGCCAGCAGCCAAGATAGAGGGAGGGCAGACAAGACCTGTGGCTACACCTTC.

This sequence joins TRBV10-1 and TRBJ2-5; 14 bases align to TRBD2. After removal of 2 bases from V and 7 bases from J, the junction contained 0 bases not matched to a gene. The CDR3 spans 14 residues. Per the germline V gene, CDR1 is WNHNN and CDR2 is SYGVQD (reference sequence). This CDR3 reads CASSEGTSGGTQYF. In DNA form, the CDR3 reads TGCGCCAGCAGTGAGGGGACTAGCGGGGGGACCCAGTACTTC.

The chain has TRBV19 and TRBJ1-5; tentatively, D is TRBD1 (5 bases). V lost 5 bases to trimming and J lost 0 bases, with 14 bases between them. The CDR3 length is 16 residues. In germline, CDR1 is LNHDA, CDR2 SQIVND (reference sequence). Here the CDR3 reads CASSPGQPASNQPQHF. In DNA, the CDR3 is TGTGCCAGTAGTCCGGGGCAACCGGCTAGCAATCAGCCCCAGCATTTT.

Written as DNA, the CDR3 is TGTGCCAGCAGCTCCATTCACGGGACAGGTTTAAATGAGCAGTTCTTC. It specifies CASSSIHGTGLNEQFF. The chain carries TRBV7-3 and TRBJ2-1; 8 bases are shared with TRBD1. V was clipped by 4 bases and J by 7 bases; unmatched bases: 12. The CDR3 length is 16 residues. The V gene's germline CDR1 is SGHTA and CDR2 FQGTGA.

Note on this clone: Other DNA sequences in this specimen translate into the identical CDR3. This rearrangement joins TRBV19 to TRBJ2-7; D gene ambiguous. Trimming removed 3 bases at V and 0 bases at J, with 6 bases between. The CDR3 has 13 residues. Germline V gene data show CDR1 as LNHDA and CDR2 as SQIVND (reference sequence). As DNA, the CDR3 is TGTGCCAGTAGTATGACGGCCTCCTACGAGCAGTACTTC. Translated: CASSMTASYEQYF.

The rearrangement joins TRBV28 to TRBJ1-4; no clear D. In germline, CDR1 is MDHEN, CDR2 SYDVKM. Between the trimmed V and J ends, which lost 2 bases and 0 bases, there was a span of 13 bases. There are 17 residues in the CDR3. The CDR3 DNA sequence: TGTGCCAGCAGTTTAAAACTGGAGAGGACAACTAATGAAAAACTGTTTTTT. Translation: CASSLKLERTTNEKLFF.

This clone occurred once. This chain joins TRBV6-5 and TRBJ2-1; 7 bases align to TRBD2. CDR3 size: 14 residues. Per the germline V gene, CDR1 is MNHEY and CDR2 is SVGAGI. Trimming removed 2 bases from V and 4 bases from J; junction bases left unmatched: 2. Here the CDR3 DNA reads TGTGCCAGCAGTTACAGAGCGGGATACAATGAGCAGTTCTTC. Translating it yields CASSYRAGYNEQFF.

This clone showed up just a few times. The rearrangement joins TRBV29-1 to TRBJ2-7; D gene ambiguous. Per the germline V gene, CDR1 is SQVTM and CDR2 is ANQGSEA. V lost 4 bases to trimming and J lost 6 bases, with 10 bases between them. This CDR3 contains 11 residues. The CDR3: CSVGGPVEQYF. In nucleotides, the CDR3 is TGCAGCGTTGGAGGCCCTGTCGAGCAGTACTTC.

The chain carries TRBV7-3 and TRBJ1-6; 7 nucleotides align to TRBD1. Germline V gene lookup returns CDR1 SGHTA and CDR2 FQGTGA. The CDR3 contains 15 residues. Germline trimming cut 6 bases from V and 5 bases from J; bases unmatched to any gene: 7. The CDR3 DNA reads as TGTGCCAGCAGTCATACAGGGGTTGATAATTCACCCCTCCACTTT. Amino acids: CASSHTGVDNSPLHF.

The V and J genes are TRBV7-9 and TRBJ1-1; possible D gene TRBD1, 5 bases. The CDR3 sequence is 14 residues long. CDR1 and CDR2 from the germline V gene are SEHNR and FQNEAQ (reference sequence). V was cut by 8 bases and J by 6 bases, with 19 bases left in between. The CDR3 sequence is CASSGRVMDAEAFF. CDR3 in DNA: TGTGCCAGCTCAGGCAGGGTAATGGACGCTGAAGCTTTCTTT.

This clone was counted once. The sample holds other DNA sequences that translate to the same CDR3. The chain couples TRBV11-2 to TRBJ1-2; 7 bases agree with TRBD1. Trimming at V came to 1 base and at J to 8 bases, leaving 4 bases not matched to a gene. Germline CDR1 SGHAT, CDR2 FQNNGV. This CDR3 spans 13 amino acids. CDR3 coding DNA: TGTGCCAGCAGCTTAGGACAGGGTGGCGGCTACACCTTC. This codes for CASSLGQGGGYTF.

The chain employs TRBV18 and TRBJ1-1; TRBD1 agrees at 7 bases. V shed 5 bases and J 4 bases; nucleotides not matched to a gene: 10. CDR3 length: 15 amino acids. Germline-derived CDR1 and CDR2 are KGHSH and LQKENI. CDR3 sequence: CASSSELTGTTEAFF. DNA of the CDR3: TGTGCCAGCTCATCAGAATTGACAGGGACCACTGAAGCTTTCTTT.